This T cell receptor (beta chain) was captured in a study of T cells in Graves' hyperthyroidism and ophthalmopathy. Broader study findings: Most thyroid clonotypes that were expanded above 0.001 also turned up in blood. Median prediction lead before ophthalmopathy onset was around 6.9 months with the model.

Uncontrolled infection, other autoimmune disease, pregnancy or lactation disqualified patients from enrolment. RNA transcripts were the template for amplifying TCR beta CDR3 regions. Using the HTBI primer set, a first-round RT-PCR was run on the TCR CDR3. TCRdb re-called the multiplex PCR reads through MiXCR, storing one row per CDR3 protein. The sample contains around 560,000 distinct CDR3 sequences, 16% of which appear only once. Germline V gene sequence: CDR1 SGDLS, CDR2 YYNGEE. V was shortened by 0 bases and J by 5 bases, with 12 bases between the two germline ends. The CDR3 is 14 amino acids. The sample holds a few counts of this clonotype. Its target is unknown.

The TCR was taken from a young woman with Graves' hyperthyroidism. The material sequenced was blood. J is TRBJ2-7 and V is TRBV9; possible D gene TRBD2, 5 bases. The CDR3 spells CASSVVGLRDEQYF. In DNA, the CDR3 is TGTGCCAGCAGCGTAGTAGGTTTGAGGGACGAGCAGTACTTC.